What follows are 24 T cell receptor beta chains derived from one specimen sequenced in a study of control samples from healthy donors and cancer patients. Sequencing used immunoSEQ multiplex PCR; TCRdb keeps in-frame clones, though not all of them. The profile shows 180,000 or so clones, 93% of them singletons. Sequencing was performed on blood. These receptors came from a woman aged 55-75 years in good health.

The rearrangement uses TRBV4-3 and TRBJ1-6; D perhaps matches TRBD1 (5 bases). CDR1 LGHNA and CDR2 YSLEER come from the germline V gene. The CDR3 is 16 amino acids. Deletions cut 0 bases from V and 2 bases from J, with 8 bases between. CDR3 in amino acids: CASSQEAGTYNSPLHF. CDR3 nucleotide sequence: TGCGCCAGCAGCCAAGAGGCAGGGACCTATAATTCACCCCTCCACTTT.

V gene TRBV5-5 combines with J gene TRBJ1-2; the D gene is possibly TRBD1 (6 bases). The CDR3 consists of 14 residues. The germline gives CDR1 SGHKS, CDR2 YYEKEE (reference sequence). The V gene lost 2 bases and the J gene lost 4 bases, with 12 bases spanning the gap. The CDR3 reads CASSLPTGFYGYTF. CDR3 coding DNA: TGTGCCAGCAGCTTACCAACAGGGTTCTATGGCTACACCTTC.

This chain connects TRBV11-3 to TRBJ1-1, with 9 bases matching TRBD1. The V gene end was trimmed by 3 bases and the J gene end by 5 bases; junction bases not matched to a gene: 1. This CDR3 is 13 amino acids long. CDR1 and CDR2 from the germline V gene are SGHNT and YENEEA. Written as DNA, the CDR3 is TGTGCCAGCAGCTTGGACAGGGGAACTGAAGCTTTCTTT. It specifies CASSLDRGTEAFF.

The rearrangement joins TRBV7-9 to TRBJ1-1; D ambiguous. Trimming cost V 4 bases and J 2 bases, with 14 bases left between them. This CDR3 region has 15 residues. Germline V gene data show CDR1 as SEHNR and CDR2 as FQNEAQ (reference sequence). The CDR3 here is CASSSRPVLNTEAFF. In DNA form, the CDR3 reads TGTGCCAGCAGCTCCCGACCCGTTCTAAACACTGAAGCTTTCTTT.

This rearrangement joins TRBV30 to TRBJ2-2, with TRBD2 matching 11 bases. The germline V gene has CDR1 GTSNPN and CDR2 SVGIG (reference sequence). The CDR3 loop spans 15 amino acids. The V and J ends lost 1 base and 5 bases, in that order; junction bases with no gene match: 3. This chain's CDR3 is CAWSGSGGATGELFF. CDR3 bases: TGTGCCTGGAGTGGTAGCGGGGGGGCAACCGGGGAGCTGTTTTTT.

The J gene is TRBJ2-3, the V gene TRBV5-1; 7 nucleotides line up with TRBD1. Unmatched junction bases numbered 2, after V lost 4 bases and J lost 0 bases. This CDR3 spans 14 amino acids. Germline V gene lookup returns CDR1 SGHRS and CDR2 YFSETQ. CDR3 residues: CASSLTGSTDTQYF. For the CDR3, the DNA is TGCGCCAGCAGCCTGACAGGGAGCACAGATACGCAGTATTTT.

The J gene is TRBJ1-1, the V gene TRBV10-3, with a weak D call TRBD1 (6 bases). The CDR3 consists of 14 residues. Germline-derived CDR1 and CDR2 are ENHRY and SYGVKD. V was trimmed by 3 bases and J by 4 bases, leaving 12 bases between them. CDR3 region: CAISEGSRGTEAFF. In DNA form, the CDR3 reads TGTGCCATCAGTGAAGGCTCCAGGGGCACTGAAGCTTTCTTT.

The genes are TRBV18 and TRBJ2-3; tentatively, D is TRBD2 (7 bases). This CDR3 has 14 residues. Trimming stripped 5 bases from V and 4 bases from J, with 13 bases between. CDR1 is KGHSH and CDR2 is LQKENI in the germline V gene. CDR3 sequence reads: CASSLGGAADTQYF. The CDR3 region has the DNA TGTGCCAGCTCATTGGGGGGGGCCGCAGATACGCAGTATTTT.

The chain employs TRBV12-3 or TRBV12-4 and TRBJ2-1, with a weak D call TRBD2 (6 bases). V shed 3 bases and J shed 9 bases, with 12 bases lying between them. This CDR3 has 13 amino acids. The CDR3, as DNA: TGTGCCAGCAGTTTTGTACTAGCTGGTGAGCAGTTCTTC. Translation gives CASSFVLAGEQFF.

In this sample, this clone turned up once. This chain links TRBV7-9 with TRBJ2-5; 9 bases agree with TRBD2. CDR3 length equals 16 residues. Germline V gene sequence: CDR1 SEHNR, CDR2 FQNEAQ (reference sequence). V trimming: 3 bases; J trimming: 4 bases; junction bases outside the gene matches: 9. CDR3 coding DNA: TGTGCCAGCAGCTTGGCTGCTAGCGGGGTCCCAGAGACCCAGTACTTC. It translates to CASSLAASGVPETQYF.

CDR3 in DNA: TGTGCCAGCAGCACAGGGGCGGCAGATACGCAGTATTTT. This gives the protein CASSTGAADTQYF. V and J are TRBV12-3 or TRBV12-4 and TRBJ2-3; 7 nucleotides agree with TRBD1. There are 13 residues in the CDR3. V was clipped by 6 bases and J by 4 bases; unmatched bases: 4.

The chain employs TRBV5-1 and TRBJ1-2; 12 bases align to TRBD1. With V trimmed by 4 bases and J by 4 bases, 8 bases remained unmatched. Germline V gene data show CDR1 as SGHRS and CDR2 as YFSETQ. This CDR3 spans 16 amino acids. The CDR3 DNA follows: TGCGCCAGCAGCGCGGGACAGGGGGCCTCTGGCTATGGCTACACCTTC. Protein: CASSAGQGASGYGYTF.

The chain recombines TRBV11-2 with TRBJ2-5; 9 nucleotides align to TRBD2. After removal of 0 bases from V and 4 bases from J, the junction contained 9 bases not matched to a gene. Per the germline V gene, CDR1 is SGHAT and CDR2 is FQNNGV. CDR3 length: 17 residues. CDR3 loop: CASSLDGSGGPIETQYF. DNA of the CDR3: TGTGCCAGCAGCTTAGACGGTAGCGGGGGCCCGATAGAGACCCAGTACTTC.

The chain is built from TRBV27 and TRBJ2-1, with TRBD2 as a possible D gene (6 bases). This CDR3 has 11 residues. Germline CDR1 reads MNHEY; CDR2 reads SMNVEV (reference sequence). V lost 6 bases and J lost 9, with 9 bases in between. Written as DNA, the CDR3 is TGTGCCAGCAGCTGGGGGGTTGAGCAGTTCTTC. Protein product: CASSWGVEQFF.

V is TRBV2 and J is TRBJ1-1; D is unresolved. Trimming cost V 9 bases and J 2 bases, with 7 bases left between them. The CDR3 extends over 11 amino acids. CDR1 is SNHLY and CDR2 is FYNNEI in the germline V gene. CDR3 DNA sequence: TGTGCCAGTGTTCTCAACACTGAAGCTTTCTTT. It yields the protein CASVLNTEAFF.

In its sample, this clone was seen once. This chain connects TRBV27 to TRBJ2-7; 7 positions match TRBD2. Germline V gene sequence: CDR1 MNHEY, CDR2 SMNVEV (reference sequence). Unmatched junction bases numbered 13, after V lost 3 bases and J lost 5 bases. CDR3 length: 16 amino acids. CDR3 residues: CASSFLSGGVRNEQYF. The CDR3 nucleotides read TGTGCCAGCAGTTTCCTCAGTGGGGGGGTTCGGAACGAGCAGTACTTC.

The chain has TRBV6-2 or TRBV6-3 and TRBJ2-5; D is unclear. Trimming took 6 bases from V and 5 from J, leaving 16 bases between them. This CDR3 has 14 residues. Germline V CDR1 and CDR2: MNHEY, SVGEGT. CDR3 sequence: CASSPSDVVETQYF. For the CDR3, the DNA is TGTGCCAGCAGCCCATCGGACGTAGTGGAGACCCAGTACTTC.

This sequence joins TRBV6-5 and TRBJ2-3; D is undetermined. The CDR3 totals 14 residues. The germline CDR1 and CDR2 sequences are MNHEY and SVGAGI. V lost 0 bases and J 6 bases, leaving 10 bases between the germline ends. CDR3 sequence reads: CASSYSQYSDTQYF. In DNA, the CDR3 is TGTGCCAGCAGTTACTCTCAATATTCGGATACGCAGTATTTT.

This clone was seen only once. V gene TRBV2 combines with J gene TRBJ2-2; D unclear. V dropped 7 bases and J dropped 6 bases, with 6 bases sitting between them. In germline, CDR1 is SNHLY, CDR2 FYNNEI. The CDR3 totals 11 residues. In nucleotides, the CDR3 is TGTGCCAGCACCCTCTCCGGGGAGCTGTTTTTT. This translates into CASTLSGELFF.

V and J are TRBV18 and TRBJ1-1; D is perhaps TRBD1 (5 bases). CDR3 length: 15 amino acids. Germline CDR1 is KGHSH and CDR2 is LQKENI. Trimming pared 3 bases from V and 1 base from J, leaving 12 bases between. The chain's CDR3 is CASSPQGGGNTEAFF. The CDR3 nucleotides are TGTGCCAGCTCACCTCAGGGTGGGGGGAACACTGAAGCTTTCTTT.

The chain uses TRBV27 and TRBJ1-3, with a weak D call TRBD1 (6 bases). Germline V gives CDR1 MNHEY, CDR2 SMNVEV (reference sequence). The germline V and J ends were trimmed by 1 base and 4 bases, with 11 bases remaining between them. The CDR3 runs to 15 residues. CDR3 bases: TGTGCCAGCAGTTTATTCGGGACACCCGGAAACACCATATATTTT. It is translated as CASSLFGTPGNTIYF.

CDR3 nucleotides: TGTGCCAGCAGTTTTCTTAACCGGGCCAATAGCAATCAGCCCCAGCATTTT. Its protein is CASSFLNRANSNQPQHF. The chain is built from TRBV2 and TRBJ1-5; D call uncertain. The CDR3 has 17 residues. In germline, CDR1 is SNHLY, CDR2 FYNNEI. Trimming pared 5 bases from V and 0 bases from J, leaving 17 bases between.

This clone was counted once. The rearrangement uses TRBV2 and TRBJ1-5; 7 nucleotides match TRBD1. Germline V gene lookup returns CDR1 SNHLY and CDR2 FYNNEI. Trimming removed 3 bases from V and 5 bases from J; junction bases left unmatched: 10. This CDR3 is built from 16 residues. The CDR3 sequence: CASSDSWTGPHQPQHF. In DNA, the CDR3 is TGTGCCAGCAGTGATAGTTGGACAGGTCCCCATCAGCCCCAGCATTTT.

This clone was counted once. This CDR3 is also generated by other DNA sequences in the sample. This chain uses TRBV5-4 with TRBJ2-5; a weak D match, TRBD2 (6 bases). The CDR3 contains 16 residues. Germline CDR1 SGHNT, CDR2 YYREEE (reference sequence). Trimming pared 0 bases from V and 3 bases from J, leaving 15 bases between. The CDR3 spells CASSLGGRGTKETQYF. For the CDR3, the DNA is TGTGCCAGCAGCTTGGGGGGTCGGGGGACCAAAGAGACCCAGTACTTC.